Following are 20 T cell receptor beta chains from one sample sequenced in a study of CD8 T cells in ankylosing spondylitis. TCRdb reprocessed the 5' RACE reads with MiXCR, giving one entry per CDR3 protein. The sample has some 220,000 distinct CDR3 sequences; roughly a tenth are singletons. Sequencing used blood, either unsorted or a sorted T cell fraction (not recorded which). All receptors come from a male donor with ankylosing spondylitis or in good health (not recorded which).

A few counts support this clonotype. A much larger clone is a single base away; this may be a read error. This chain links TRBV20-1 with TRBJ2-3, with 8 bases fitting TRBD2. The V and J ends lost 6 bases and 4 bases, in that order; junction bases with no gene match: 12. This CDR3 contains 15 residues. Germline V lookup: CDR1 DFQATT, CDR2 SNEGSKA (reference sequence). CDR3 residues: CSAPTSGSISDTQYF. CDR3 nucleotide sequence: TGCAGTGCCCCCACTAGCGGTTCAATTTCAGATACGCAGTATTTT.

This clonotype was detected many times. CDR3 sequence (DNA): TGTGCCAGCTCACCGCAGTACTCATTCTCAACCTTC. Translation: CASSPQYSFSTF. The V gene is TRBV18, the J gene TRBJ1-2; no clear D. CDR1 is KGHSH, CDR2 LQKENI, per germline. The length of the CDR3 is 12 residues. Trimming cost V 3 bases and J 14 bases, with 16 bases left between them.

This clonotype was picked up many times. The chain uses TRBV7-9 and TRBJ2-4; the D is unclear. Trimming pared 8 bases from V and 0 bases from J, leaving 11 bases between. Germline V gene lookup returns CDR1 SEHNR and CDR2 FQNEAQ (reference sequence). This CDR3 region has 14 residues. The CDR3 reads CASGHQLAKNIQYF. The CDR3 DNA sequence: TGTGCCAGCGGTCACCAGCTAGCCAAAAACATTCAGTACTTC.

This clonotype was seen more than once but under ten times. The J gene is TRBJ2-1, the V gene TRBV2; D may be TRBD1 or TRBD2 (5 bases each). The CDR3 has 12 residues. Between the trimmed V and J ends, which lost 4 bases and 8 bases, there was a span of 9 bases. Per germline, CDR1 SNHLY and CDR2 FYNNEI. DNA of the CDR3: TGTGCCAGCAGTGGCGTGGGGGATGAGCAGTTCTTC. Protein product: CASSGVGDEQFF. Drawing the rest from reference TRBV2 and TRBJ2-1, the complete variable domain is EPEVTQTPSHQVTQMGQEVILRCVPISNHLYFYWYRQILGQKVEFLVSFYNNEISEKSEIFDDQFSVERPDGSNFTLKIRSTKLEDSAMYFCASSGVGDEQFFGPGTRLTVL.

This clonotype was counted ten times or more. The chain joins TRBV10-1 to TRBJ2-1, with 8 bases lining up with TRBD2. Per the germline V gene, CDR1 is WNHNN and CDR2 is SYGVQD (reference sequence). The CDR3 length is 16 residues. Trimming at V came to 2 bases and at J to 0 bases, leaving 3 bases not matched to a gene. The CDR3 sequence: CASSEIAGSSYNEQFF. Here the CDR3 DNA reads TGCGCCAGCAGTGAGATAGCGGGGAGCTCCTACAATGAGCAGTTCTTC.

This clonotype was recorded at least ten times. This chain links TRBV7-2 with TRBJ2-3; no definite D call. V dropped 4 bases and J dropped 8 bases, with 16 bases sitting between them. The CDR3 is 14 amino acids. Germline assignment: CDR1 SGHTA and CDR2 FQGNSA. In nucleotides, the CDR3 is TGTGCCAGCAGCTCCGATTTAGGGTTAGCTACGCAGTATTTT. Amino acids: CASSSDLGLATQYF.

The table lists this clonotype with many counts. V and J are TRBV12-3 or TRBV12-4 and TRBJ2-3; D is unclear. Between the trimmed V and J ends, which lost 6 bases and 0 bases, there was a span of 13 bases. CDR3 length: 15 amino acids. CDR3 sequence: CASSQRGLSTDTQYF. CDR3 sequence (DNA): TGTGCCAGCAGCCAGAGAGGTTTGAGCACAGATACGCAGTATTTT.

The sample holds many counts of this clonotype. The rearrangement joins TRBV5-1 to TRBJ2-7; 11 bases match TRBD2. The germline V gene has CDR1 SGHRS and CDR2 YFSETQ. V trimming: 0 bases; J trimming: 7 bases; junction bases outside the gene matches: 6. CDR3 length equals 15 residues. CDR3 sequence: CASSLALAGGKEQYF. The CDR3 nucleotides are TGCGCCAGCAGCTTGGCCCTAGCGGGAGGAAAAGAGCAGTACTTC.

This clonotype was counted a few times. This chain links TRBV11-2 with TRBJ1-1; a weak D match, TRBD1 (5 bases). Per germline, CDR1 SGHAT and CDR2 FQNNGV. The CDR3 has 15 amino acids. Trimming removed 2 bases at V and 4 bases at J, with 14 bases between. The CDR3 here is CASSLISGPGTEAFF. In nucleotides, the CDR3 is TGTGCCAGCAGCTTAATTTCAGGGCCTGGCACTGAAGCTTTCTTT.

This clonotype came up many times. V usage is TRBV20-1 and J usage is TRBJ2-3; TRBD2 matches at 9 bases. V shed 3 bases, J shed 2 bases, and the junction held 3 bases outside the gene matches. This CDR3 has 14 residues. Germline V lookup: CDR1 DFQATT, CDR2 SNEGSKA (reference sequence). CDR3 loop: CSARTSGPTDTQYF. The CDR3, as DNA: TGCAGTGCTAGGACTAGCGGACCCACAGATACGCAGTATTTT.

The chain combines TRBV7-2 with TRBJ2-1; 7 nucleotides match TRBD1. V lost 3 bases, J lost 4 bases, and 3 bases stayed unmatched. CDR3 size: 14 residues. CDR1 SGHTA and CDR2 FQGNSA come from the germline V gene. CDR3 amino acids: CASSFGTVYNEQFF. The CDR3 bases are TGTGCCAGCAGCTTCGGGACAGTTTACAATGAGCAGTTCTTC.

This clonotype occurred a few times. V usage is TRBV7-2 and J usage is TRBJ2-7; no definite D call. V was trimmed by 1 base and J by 7 bases, leaving 11 bases between them. This CDR3 is built from 13 residues. The germline V gene encodes CDR1 SGHTA and CDR2 FQGNSA. CDR3 loop: CASSLGLAREQYF. The DNA of the CDR3 is TGTGCCAGCAGCTTAGGATTAGCCAGGGAGCAGTACTTC.

This clonotype was seen at least ten times. The chain has TRBV27 and TRBJ2-1; 7 bases fit TRBD2. The CDR3 covers 15 residues. Germline loops: CDR1 MNHEY, CDR2 SMNVEV (reference sequence). Trimming at V came to 5 bases and at J to 7 bases, leaving 11 bases not matched to a gene. For the CDR3, the DNA is TGTGCCAGCAGTCCCGTGGGCGGGAGCGCAAATGAGCAGTTCTTC. This codes for CASSPVGGSANEQFF.

This clonotype was counted at least ten times. This chain uses TRBV5-1 with TRBJ2-5, with 7 bases aligning to TRBD1. Germline trimming cut 0 bases from V and 4 bases from J; bases unmatched to any gene: 12. The CDR3 is 17 residues long. The germline V gene has CDR1 SGHRS and CDR2 YFSETQ. The CDR3 sequence: CASSLVLTGSAVETQYF. In nucleotides, the CDR3 is TGCGCCAGCAGCTTGGTCTTGACAGGGTCGGCGGTAGAGACCCAGTACTTC.

This clonotype has ten or more counts. The rearrangement uses TRBV25-1 and TRBJ1-2, with D possibly being TRBD1 (5 bases). V was shortened by 2 bases and J by 6 bases, with 7 bases between the two germline ends. The CDR3 has 12 amino acids. Germline assignment: CDR1 MGHDK and CDR2 SYGVNS. The CDR3 is CASSERGNGYTF. CDR3 nucleotides: TGTGCCAGCAGTGAAAGGGGAAATGGCTACACCTTC.

This clonotype came up many times. The chain couples TRBV5-1 to TRBJ1-1; a possible D gene is TRBD1 (5 bases). The germline V and J ends were trimmed by 4 bases and 0 bases, with 10 bases remaining between them. The CDR3 is 14 residues long. Germline CDR1 and CDR2: SGHRS and YFSETQ. This chain's CDR3 is CASSQGVVNTEAFF. The CDR3 DNA reads TGCGCCAGCAGCCAAGGGGTAGTGAACACTGAAGCTTTCTTT. Looking up the rest from reference TRBV5-1 and TRBJ1-1 gives the full variable domain: KAGVTQTPRYLIKTRGQQVTLSCSPISGHRSVSWYQQTPGQGLQFLFEYFSETQRNKGNFPGRFSGRQFSNSRSEMNVSTLELGDSALYLCASSQGVVNTEAFFGQGTRLTVV.

The chain links TRBV5-5 to TRBJ1-2; 12 bases map to TRBD1. The CDR3 contains 16 residues. The V and J ends lost 2 bases and 6 bases, in that order; junction bases with no gene match: 8. Germline-derived CDR1 and CDR2 are SGHKS and YYEKEE (reference sequence). CDR3 coding DNA: TGTGCCAGCAGCTTTGGGGACAGGGGGCGCGTCGATGGCTACACCTTC. Protein product: CASSFGDRGRVDGYTF.

This clonotype appeared many times. The rearrangement links TRBV20-1 to TRBJ2-5; no firm D call. The CDR3 length is 12 residues. V lost 4 bases, J lost 3 bases, and 9 bases lay in between. Germline loops: CDR1 DFQATT, CDR2 SNEGSKA (reference sequence). The CDR3: CSATSFKETQYF. In nucleotides, the CDR3 is TGCAGTGCTACCAGCTTTAAAGAGACCCAGTACTTC.

This clonotype was counted at least ten times. V is TRBV27 and J is TRBJ2-6; 9 bases are a match to TRBD1. Per the germline V gene, CDR1 is MNHEY and CDR2 is SMNVEV (reference sequence). The ends lost 5 bases at V and 2 bases at J; junction bases unmatched: 13. The CDR3 consists of 19 residues. The CDR3 region is CASSRAPGQGSAGANVLTF. CDR3 DNA: TGTGCCAGCAGTCGGGCGCCGGGACAGGGCTCTGCTGGGGCCAACGTCCTGACTTTC. Together with reference TRBV27 and TRBJ2-6, the CDR3 gives the full variable domain: EAQVTQNPRYLITVTGKKLTVTCSQNMNHEYMSWYRQDPGLGLRQIYYSMNVEVTDKGDVPEGYKVSRKEKRNFPLILESPSPNQTSLYFCASSRAPGQGSAGANVLTFGAGSRLTVL.

This clonotype appeared a few times. The chain joins TRBV18 to TRBJ1-1; D is unclear. CDR1 KGHSH and CDR2 LQKENI come from the germline V gene. V gave up 6 bases and J gave up 0 bases, with 14 bases separating them. The CDR3 has 15 residues. CDR3 in amino acids: CASSPDRTMNTEAFF. Written as DNA, the CDR3 is TGTGCCAGCTCCCCCGATCGGACGATGAACACTGAAGCTTTCTTT.